This T cell receptor (beta chain) is from a study of blood T cell repertoires in COVID-19. At the level of the study: From T cells, B-cell-depleted T cells, or PBMCs came the material, which was cDNA or gDNA.

Study processing details: Quantification of nucleated cells was approximated via reference gene primer amplification. Assay: immunoSEQ multiplex PCR; the TCRdb copy retains only in-frame clones and omits some. V, J and clone size reflect that table, while D and trimming were determined from the DNA. The table lists approximately 67,000 clones, over 80% of them singletons. Looked up from germline, CDR1 is SGHNT and CDR2 is YYREEE (reference sequence). The length of the CDR3 is 12 residues. V lost 4 bases to trimming and J lost 10 bases; unmatched junction nucleotides: 6. The chain links TRBV5-4 to TRBJ1-1, with 8 bases fitting TRBD1. The sequence was collected from a man aged 50-59 years with active COVID-19. The sample comprised peripheral blood. This CDR3 is CASSRQGAGAFF. In DNA form, the CDR3 reads TGTGCCAGCAGCCGGCAGGGGGCGGGAGCTTTCTTT.